The 5 T cell receptor beta chains listed next were all sequenced from one sample in a study of blood T cell repertoires in COVID-19. Clones were sequenced by immunoSEQ multiplex PCR, and TCRdb holds only the in-frame ones, with some missing. The sample lists 150,000 to 200,000 clones; 85% to 95% were seen once. The sequencing sample was made of peripheral blood. The receptor source for this set is an older woman with COVID-19, enrolled during active disease.

The chain links TRBV24-1 to TRBJ2-1; 13 bases map to TRBD2. With 4 bases clipped from V and 8 bases from J, the junction kept 4 bases outside the gene matches. The CDR3 has 15 residues. The germline gives CDR1 KGHDR, CDR2 SFDVKD. The DNA of the CDR3 is TGTGCCACCAGTGACCACGGACTAGCGGGGGATGAGCAGTTCTTC. Translation gives CATSDHGLAGDEQFF.

This chain links TRBV5-4 with TRBJ2-5, with a tentative D call TRBD2 (6 bases). The germline CDR1 and CDR2 sequences are SGHNT and YYREEE (reference sequence). The V and J ends lost 0 bases and 5 bases respectively, with 8 bases between them. The length of the CDR3 is 13 residues. CDR3 amino acids: CASSLGGGETQYF. The CDR3 DNA reads TGTGCCAGCAGCTTGGGGGGAGGCGAGACCCAGTACTTC.

V gene TRBV6-5 combines with J gene TRBJ1-2; D gene unclear. This CDR3 spans 13 amino acids. Trimming shortened V by 5 bases and J by 4 bases, and 11 bases separated the two germline ends. Germline lookup yields CDR1 MNHEY and CDR2 SVGAGI. CDR3 bases: TGTGCCAGCAGTCTCGGAACAGTCTATGGCTACACCTTC. The encoded protein is CASSLGTVYGYTF.

This clone occurred once. CDR3 DNA: TGCAGTGCTAGTGGTCAGGGGGCCTATGGCTACACCTTC. Its protein product is CSASGQGAYGYTF. This chain connects TRBV20-1 to TRBJ1-2; TRBD1 matches 8 bases. Trimming removed 3 bases from V and 4 bases from J; junction bases left unmatched: 4. CDR1 and CDR2 from the germline V gene are DFQATT and SNEGSKA (reference sequence). The CDR3 length is 13 residues.

J is TRBJ1-2 and V is TRBV30; D gene ambiguous. Germline V lookup: CDR1 GTSNPN, CDR2 SVGIG (reference sequence). The V end lost 0 bases, the J end lost 3 bases, and 11 bases lay between the germline ends. The CDR3 consists of 14 residues. DNA for the CDR3: TGTGCCTGGAGTGTTTCGGGATCCGACTATGGCTACACCTTC. This codes for CAWSVSGSDYGYTF.